The source of this T cell receptor (beta chain) is a study of CD8 T cells in ankylosing spondylitis. General study results and limits: Clones that were linked to disease were CD8+ and were relatively rare in peripheral blood. Characteristic, it appeared, of ankylosing spondylitis blood was a TCR beta motif of eight highly homologous variants. As reported, disease-linked clones showed significant enrichment in matched ankylosing spondylitis synovial fluid.

This CDR3 is built from 14 residues. V lost 6 bases to trimming and J lost 0 bases, with 11 bases between them. The germline CDR1 and CDR2 sequences are SGHAT and FQNNGV. This clonotype was detected once. Antigen: not known. A quantitative 5'-RACE method, one with molecular barcodes, was used to make TCR beta libraries. One entry per CDR3 protein results from TCRdb running MiXCR on the 5' RACE reads. Of a few hundred thousand distinct CDR3 sequences in the sample, roughly 12% were seen once. The source is a male donor with ankylosing spondylitis. Specimen: blood, either unsorted or a sorted T cell fraction (not recorded which). The chain recombines TRBV11-2 with TRBJ2-5, with no clear D. The CDR3 DNA reads as TGTGCCAGCAGTCAAGGCCACTACCAAGAGACCCAGTACTTC. It translates to CASSQGHYQETQYF.